These 23 T cell receptor beta chains were all obtained from the same sample, sequenced in a study of cytomegalovirus exposure and HLA in healthy donors. Sequencing was performed with immunoSEQ multiplex PCR; in TCRdb, only in-frame clones are kept and a portion is missing. This table has under 200,000 clones, 70% to 90% appearing once. The sequencing sample was made of PBMCs. The receptors stem from a woman between 18 and 29 years old in good health and CMV-seronegative.

The V call is TRBV27, the J call TRBJ1-2; 9 bases map to TRBD1. The CDR3 spans 15 residues. V shed 3 bases, J shed 4 bases, and the junction held 6 bases outside the gene matches. In germline, CDR1 is MNHEY, CDR2 SMNVEV (reference sequence). CDR3: CASSFGDRVGYGYTF. CDR3 nucleotide sequence: TGTGCCAGCAGTTTCGGGGACAGGGTCGGCTATGGCTACACCTTC.

The chain couples TRBV29-1 to TRBJ2-2; possibly TRBD1 for D (8 bases). Between the trimmed V and J ends, which lost 7 bases and 5 bases, there was a span of 23 bases. Germline CDR1 is SQVTM and CDR2 is ANQGSEA. The CDR3 totals 16 residues. The DNA for the CDR3 is TGCAGCGCCACCCTCTGGGAACAGGGGGGGACCGGGGAGCTGTTTTTT. It yields the protein CSATLWEQGGTGELFF.

The rearrangement links TRBV6-5 to TRBJ1-3; 7 nucleotides agree with TRBD1. The germline V gene encodes CDR1 MNHEY and CDR2 SVGAGI. Unmatched junction bases numbered 5, after V lost 5 bases and J lost 4 bases. The CDR3 sequence is 14 residues long. The CDR3 sequence: CASSHRGFGNTIYF. The CDR3 DNA is TGTGCCAGCAGTCACAGGGGCTTCGGAAACACCATATATTTT.

The chain links TRBV5-1 to TRBJ2-1; 7 nucleotides match TRBD1. The germline V gene has CDR1 SGHRS and CDR2 YFSETQ. The CDR3 length is 12 residues. Trimming cost V 8 bases and J 7 bases; bases outside gene matches: 6. CDR3 coding DNA: TGCGCCAGTCAAGGGACAGTTAATGAGCAGTTCTTC. Translated, it gives CASQGTVNEQFF.

V and J are TRBV2 and TRBJ2-2; maybe TRBD1 (7 bases). Trimming removed 1 base from V and 4 bases from J, with 10 bases in between. CDR1 is SNHLY, CDR2 FYNNEI, per germline. This CDR3 has 15 residues. The CDR3 spells CASSEVQGGTGELFF. As DNA, the CDR3 is TGTGCCAGCAGTGAAGTTCAGGGGGGCACCGGGGAGCTGTTTTTT. The variable domain in full, with the rest retrieved from reference TRBV2 and TRBJ2-2, is EPEVTQTPSHQVTQMGQEVILRCVPISNHLYFYWYRQILGQKVEFLVSFYNNEISEKSEIFDDQFSVERPDGSNFTLKIRSTKLEDSAMYFCASSEVQGGTGELFFGEGSRLTVL.

The chain combines TRBV19 with TRBJ1-5; TRBD1 might be the D (5 bases). The V end was cut by 8 bases, the J end by 0 bases, with 14 bases between. The CDR3 has 15 residues. CDR1 is LNHDA, CDR2 SQIVND, per germline (reference sequence). CDR3 sequence (DNA): TGTGCCAGTGGGTCGACGGGGGATAGCAATCAGCCCCAGCATTTT. Translation: CASGSTGDSNQPQHF.

The rearrangement uses TRBV7-9 and TRBJ2-7; 7 bases agree with TRBD2. Germline lookup yields CDR1 SEHNR and CDR2 FQNEAQ (reference sequence). This CDR3 has 17 residues. Trimming cost V 2 bases and J 0 bases; bases outside gene matches: 10. The CDR3 region is CASSLYWSGASSYEQYF. The CDR3 bases are TGTGCCAGCAGCTTATATTGGAGCGGGGCCTCCTCCTACGAGCAGTACTTC.

This sequence joins TRBV9 and TRBJ2-4, with a tentative D call TRBD2 (6 bases). Germline V gene data show CDR1 as SGDLS and CDR2 as YYNGEE. The CDR3 is 14 amino acids. V was trimmed by 3 bases and J by 0 bases, leaving 7 bases between them. The DNA of the CDR3 is TGTGCCAGCAGCGCGGGGGTAGCCAAAAACATTCAGTACTTC. Its translation: CASSAGVAKNIQYF.

The chain uses TRBV2 and TRBJ1-5; D might be TRBD1 (5 bases). The V gene lost 10 bases and the J gene lost 5 bases, with 15 bases spanning the gap. The CDR3 length is 13 residues. Germline loops: CDR1 SNHLY, CDR2 FYNNEI. The CDR3 reads CANSWRGDQPQHF. As DNA, the CDR3 is TGTGCCAACTCCTGGCGGGGGGATCAGCCCCAGCATTTT.

This chain links TRBV5-1 with TRBJ2-3; D is unresolved. The CDR3 runs 16 residues. Germline CDR1 and CDR2: SGHRS and YFSETQ. V dropped 0 bases and J dropped 0 bases, with 11 bases sitting between them. The DNA of the CDR3 is TGCGCCAGCAGCTTGGCCGCGCTATCTAGCACAGATACGCAGTATTTT. Translated: CASSLAALSSTDTQYF.

This clone is a singleton in its sample. The rearrangement uses TRBV6-5 and TRBJ2-3; TRBD2 agrees at 7 bases. The CDR3 has 14 amino acids. Trimming at V came to 5 bases and at J to 3 bases, leaving 5 bases not matched to a gene. The germline V gene encodes CDR1 MNHEY and CDR2 SVGAGI. CDR3 nucleotide sequence: TGTGCCAGCAGTACGGCTAGCGGTACAGATACGCAGTATTTT. The encoded protein is CASSTASGTDTQYF.

This chain connects TRBV6-5 to TRBJ2-7; 10 positions match TRBD2. J was trimmed by 0 bases and V by 6 bases; bases with no gene match: 5. The germline gives CDR1 MNHEY, CDR2 SVGAGI. The CDR3 has 15 residues. The CDR3 nucleotides read TGTGCCAGCAGGCCTAGCGGGAGTTCCTCCTACGAGCAGTACTTC. Translating it yields CASRPSGSSSYEQYF.

A few counts support this clone. The V gene is TRBV10-3, the J gene TRBJ2-5; D may be TRBD2 (5 bases). The germline CDR1 and CDR2 sequences are ENHRY and SYGVKD. There are 13 residues in the CDR3. V was clipped by 6 bases and J by 2 bases, with 10 bases between them. The CDR3: CAISQEAQETQYF. Here the CDR3 DNA reads TGTGCCATCAGCCAGGAGGCACAAGAGACCCAGTACTTC.

V is TRBV5-6 and J is TRBJ1-1, with 8 bases lining up with TRBD1. Germline assignment: CDR1 SGHDT and CDR2 YYEEEE. The junction had 12 bases not matched to a gene; V was cut back by 7 bases and J by 1 base. CDR3 length: 16 amino acids. The DNA of the CDR3 is TGTGCCAGCGAGCAGCAGGATCAGGGGGCGAACACTGAAGCTTTCTTT. The encoded protein is CASEQQDQGANTEAFF.

This chain links TRBV7-9 with TRBJ1-2, with 7 bases matching TRBD1. Per germline, CDR1 SEHNR and CDR2 FQNEAQ (reference sequence). The CDR3 runs 16 residues. J lost 3 bases, V lost 4 bases, and 11 bases had no gene match. In nucleotides, the CDR3 is TGTGCCAGCAGCTCCACTTCTCCGACAGGGTACTATGGCTACACCTTC. It is translated as CASSSTSPTGYYGYTF. Combining the CDR3 with reference TRBV7-9 and TRBJ1-2 gives the whole variable domain DTGVSQNPRHKITKRGQNVTFRCDPISEHNRLYWYRQTLGQGPEFLTYFQNEAQLEKSRLLSDRFSAERPKGSFSTLEIQRTEQGDSAMYLCASSSTSPTGYYGYTFGSGTRLTVV.

J is TRBJ2-7 and V is TRBV7-2; the match to TRBD1 covers 9 bases. After removal of 6 bases from V and 3 bases from J, the junction contained 6 bases not matched to a gene. The CDR3 covers 14 residues. Germline V gene data show CDR1 as SGHTA and CDR2 as FQGNSA. The CDR3 protein is CASRDPGQGYEQYF. The CDR3 DNA is TGTGCCAGCAGGGATCCGGGACAGGGCTACGAGCAGTACTTC.

This clone came up once. This rearrangement joins TRBV7-8 to TRBJ1-5; unclear D gene. The CDR3 runs 16 residues. Germline V gene lookup returns CDR1 SGHVS and CDR2 FQNEAQ. Deletions cut 3 bases from V and 1 base from J, with 13 bases between. This CDR3 is CASSFRRLASNQPQHF. For the CDR3, the DNA is TGTGCCAGCAGCTTTCGTCGGTTAGCGAGCAATCAGCCCCAGCATTTT.

This chain joins TRBV13 and TRBJ2-1; D is perhaps TRBD1 (6 bases). In germline, CDR1 is PRHDT, CDR2 FYEKMQ (reference sequence). The CDR3 has 11 residues. The V end was cut by 2 bases, the J end by 13 bases, with 9 bases between. The CDR3 sequence is CASSLQGSQFF. DNA of the CDR3: TGTGCCAGCAGCTTACAGGGGTCCCAGTTCTTC.

This chain connects TRBV28 to TRBJ2-1; 10 positions agree with TRBD2. The V gene end was trimmed by 3 bases and the J gene end by 9 bases; junction bases not matched to a gene: 8. Germline V lookup: CDR1 MDHEN, CDR2 SYDVKM. The CDR3 extends over 15 amino acids. Here the CDR3 DNA reads TGTGCCAGCAGTTTTAGTCTAGCGGGAGAAGGTGAGCAGTTCTTC. Translation: CASSFSLAGEGEQFF.

The gene calls are TRBV5-1 and TRBJ2-2; D remains ambiguous. In germline, CDR1 is SGHRS, CDR2 YFSETQ. V lost 5 bases and J 3 bases, leaving 11 bases between the germline ends. The CDR3 length is 14 residues. The CDR3: CASSELFDTGELFF. The CDR3 DNA reads as TGCGCCAGCAGTGAGCTATTCGACACCGGGGAGCTGTTTTTT.

This rearrangement joins TRBV5-6 to TRBJ1-2; 10 bases agree with TRBD1. The CDR3 has 15 residues. V was clipped by 3 bases and J by 3 bases; unmatched bases: 5. Germline V CDR1 and CDR2: SGHDT, YYEEEE. This CDR3 is CASSSTGGSDYGYTF. In nucleotides, the CDR3 is TGTGCCAGCAGCTCGACAGGGGGCTCCGACTATGGCTACACCTTC. Full variable domain (missing parts from reference TRBV5-6 and TRBJ1-2): DAGVTQSPTHLIKTRGQQVTLRCSPKSGHDTVSWYQQALGQGPQFIFQYYEEEERQRGNFPDRFSGHQFPNYSSELNVNALLLGDSALYLCASSSTGGSDYGYTFGSGTRLTVV.

The chain carries TRBV29-1 and TRBJ2-7; D gene unclear. Per germline, CDR1 SQVTM and CDR2 ANQGSEA. The V gene lost 1 base and the J gene lost 2 bases, with 6 bases spanning the gap. The CDR3 has 12 amino acids. The CDR3 DNA reads as TGCAGCGTTGAAGGCAGGACCTACGAGCAGTACTTC. The encoded protein is CSVEGRTYEQYF.

The count of this clone is one. This chain uses TRBV5-1 with TRBJ2-2; TRBD2 might be the D (5 bases). The CDR3 runs 12 residues. The germline V gene encodes CDR1 SGHRS and CDR2 YFSETQ. Deletions cut 2 bases from V and 6 bases from J, with 5 bases between. The CDR3 protein is CASSFGAGELFF. The DNA of the CDR3 is TGCGCCAGCAGCTTCGGGGCCGGGGAGCTGTTTTTT.